This section outlines one T cell receptor (beta chain) sequence together with its context. As yet, its antigen is unknown. There are 12 residues in the CDR3. The germline V gene encodes CDR1 MNHEY and CDR2 SVGAGI. V lost 6 bases and J lost 9, with 12 bases in between. The sample originates from a study of identical twins. Findings and caveats of the study: Alpha sequences out of frame and shared by twins had excess low generation probability.

Using its own MiXCR run on the 5' RACE reads, TCRdb lists one record per CDR3 protein. The sample lists over 250,000 distinct CDR3 sequences; 8% to 9.5% were seen once. These data were likewise used in another study, on yellow fever vaccine responses in identical twins.

The chain employs TRBV6-5 and TRBJ2-1; tentative D call: TRBD2 (5 bases). This TCR was recovered from a woman aged 18-29 years in good health. Sequenced sample: CD8+ T cells sorted from blood. CDR3 amino acids: CASSTSGLEQFF. The CDR3 coding sequence is TGTGCCAGCAGCACTAGTGGCCTTGAGCAGTTCTTC.